A single sample gave rise to the 10 T cell receptor beta chains below, sequenced in a study of blood T cell repertoires in COVID-19. Data came from immunoSEQ multiplex PCR; TCRdb stores just in-frame clones and leaves some out. The repertoire includes under 80,000 clones, around 87% of them detected once, and around 4.2% sits in the top ten. Input material: peripheral blood. The receptors originated from a man in his 70s with active COVID-19.

The rearrangement uses TRBV2 and TRBJ2-1; 10 nucleotides agree with TRBD2. J was trimmed by 5 bases and V by 7 bases; bases with no gene match: 8. The CDR3 extends over 15 amino acids. Germline-derived CDR1 and CDR2 are SNHLY and FYNNEI. CDR3 coding DNA: TGTGCCAGCATCGGGGCTAGCGGGAGCCACAATGAGCAGTTCTTC. This gives the protein CASIGASGSHNEQFF. Together with reference TRBV2 and TRBJ2-1, the CDR3 gives the full variable domain: EPEVTQTPSHQVTQMGQEVILRCVPISNHLYFYWYRQILGQKVEFLVSFYNNEISEKSEIFDDQFSVERPDGSNFTLKIRSTKLEDSAMYFCASIGASGSHNEQFFGPGTRLTVL.

The genes are TRBV4-2 and TRBJ2-1; 10 nucleotides match TRBD2. CDR1 and CDR2 (germline): LGHNA, YNFKEQ. J lost 2 bases, V lost 4 bases, and 8 bases had no gene match. This CDR3 is built from 17 residues. CDR3 protein: CASSRASGSRAYNEQFF. The CDR3 DNA reads TGTGCCAGCAGCCGGGCTAGCGGGAGCCGGGCCTACAATGAGCAGTTCTTC.

This chain joins TRBV28 and TRBJ1-2, with 7 bases fitting TRBD1. After removal of 6 bases from V and 6 bases from J, the junction contained 16 bases not matched to a gene. This CDR3 is built from 16 residues. Germline assignment: CDR1 MDHEN and CDR2 SYDVKM. The CDR3 DNA is TGTGCCAGCAGCCTCGACGTGGCAGGGGGTAGTGATGGCTACACCTTC. Its translation is CASSLDVAGGSDGYTF.

Comment on this clone: The identical CDR3 is also encoded by other nucleotide sequences in the sample. The genes are TRBV3-1 (or the pseudogene TRBV3-2) and TRBJ1-2; 8 nucleotides match TRBD1. This CDR3 contains 13 residues. From germline, CDR1 is LGHDT and CDR2 YNNKEL (reference sequence). V dropped 4 bases and J dropped 7; count of bases not matched to a gene: 5. The CDR3 sequence is CASSPGQGGGYTF. CDR3 sequence (DNA): TGTGCCAGCAGCCCCGGACAGGGCGGTGGCTACACCTTC.

The chain combines TRBV2 with TRBJ2-3, with a possible D match to TRBD1 (5 bases). The V gene lost 8 bases and the J gene lost 0 bases, with 15 bases spanning the gap. The V gene's germline CDR1 is SNHLY and CDR2 FYNNEI. CDR3 length equals 15 residues. CDR3 region: CASQGADISTDTQYF. DNA of the CDR3: TGTGCCAGCCAAGGGGCGGACATAAGCACAGATACGCAGTATTTT.

CDR3 coding DNA: TGTGCCAGCAGACCCACTGCCGGGGAGCTGTTTTTT. Protein product: CASRPTAGELFF. The J gene is TRBJ2-2, the V gene TRBV7-9; D is ambiguous. CDR3 length: 12 residues. Germline V gene data show CDR1 as SEHNR and CDR2 as FQNEAQ (reference sequence). V was clipped by 6 bases and J by 6 bases, with 8 bases between them. The whole variable domain, filled in from reference TRBV7-9 and TRBJ2-2, reads DTGVSQNPRHKITKRGQNVTFRCDPISEHNRLYWYRQTLGQGPEFLTYFQNEAQLEKSRLLSDRFSAERPKGSFSTLEIQRTEQGDSAMYLCASRPTAGELFFGEGSRLTVL.

CDR3 amino acids: CSASTGRGSDTQYF. In DNA, the CDR3 is TGCAGTGCTAGTACGGGCCGGGGGTCAGATACGCAGTATTTT. This sequence joins TRBV20-1 and TRBJ2-3; D is perhaps TRBD2 (6 bases). This CDR3 has 14 residues. Germline CDR1 reads DFQATT; CDR2 reads SNEGSKA (reference sequence). V shed 3 bases and J shed 4 bases, with 14 bases lying between them.

This clone was found once. The V gene is TRBV11-3, the J gene TRBJ1-4, with D maybe TRBD1 (6 bases). Germline V gene sequence: CDR1 SGHNT, CDR2 YENEEA. Between the trimmed V and J ends, which lost 4 bases and 4 bases, there was a span of 16 bases. CDR3 length: 16 residues. CDR3 in DNA: TGTGCCAGCAGCTCCCCGCGGGGGGGGCTTAATGAAAAACTGTTTTTT. It encodes CASSSPRGGLNEKLFF.

V usage is TRBV24-1 and J usage is TRBJ2-3, with 8 bases fitting TRBD2. Germline V gene sequence: CDR1 KGHDR, CDR2 SFDVKD. V lost 4 bases and J lost 2; bases outside the gene matches: 16. The CDR3 loop spans 19 amino acids. The CDR3 DNA sequence: TGTGCCACCAGTGACCCCCAGGCGGGAGGAGGGCCGAACACAGATACGCAGTATTTT. It yields the protein CATSDPQAGGGPNTDTQYF.

The chain combines TRBV7-2 with TRBJ2-7, with 8 bases identical to TRBD1. V lost 5 bases and J lost 2; bases outside the gene matches: 5. CDR3 length: 14 amino acids. Germline V gene lookup returns CDR1 SGHTA and CDR2 FQGNSA. In DNA form, the CDR3 reads TGTGCCAGCAGCACCACAGGGGGGCCCTACGAGCAGTACTTC. Residues: CASSTTGGPYEQYF.